This passage covers 29 T cell receptor beta chains from one sample sequenced in a study of monozygotic twins with cystic fibrosis. The repertoire was sequenced with immunoSEQ multiplex PCR; TCRdb's copy has only in-frame clones and lacks some. Among about 26,000 clones listed, around nine tenths were seen once. Input material: blood. These TCRs come from a girl aged 2-9 years with cystic fibrosis.

The chain carries TRBV19 and TRBJ2-7; D remains ambiguous. V was trimmed by 4 bases and J by 3 bases, leaving 4 bases between them. CDR3 size: 11 residues. The germline V gene has CDR1 LNHDA and CDR2 SQIVND (reference sequence). As DNA, the CDR3 is TGTGCCAGTAGTAAGGGCTACGAGCAGTACTTC. This codes for CASSKGYEQYF.

The chain combines TRBV5-1 with TRBJ1-4; TRBD1 aligns across 11 bases. The CDR3 has 15 residues. Germline V CDR1 and CDR2: SGHRS, YFSETQ. V was pared by 4 bases and J by 6 bases, with 5 bases of the junction left unmatched. As DNA, the CDR3 is TGCGCCAGCAGCCTGGGGGACAGGGGGGATGAAAAACTGTTTTTT. The encoded protein is CASSLGDRGDEKLFF.

The table lists this clone with a count of one. The genes are TRBV11-2 and TRBJ1-1; D is unresolved. Germline CDR1 SGHAT, CDR2 FQNNGV. V lost 4 bases, J lost 1 base, and 10 bases lay in between. The CDR3 spans 14 residues. For the CDR3, the DNA is TGTGCCAGCAGCTCGCACCAGGCGAACACTGAAGCTTTCTTT. As protein: CASSSHQANTEAFF.

CDR3 DNA: TGTGCCAGCAGCGTCGAAGACCCGAATGATAATTCACCCCTCCACTTT. Translating gives CASSVEDPNDNSPLHF. V is TRBV9 and J is TRBJ1-6; the D is unclear. Germline CDR1 is SGDLS and CDR2 is YYNGEE. The V end lost 2 bases, the J end lost 5 bases, and 14 bases lay between the germline ends. This CDR3 is 16 amino acids long.

The rearrangement links TRBV6-1 to TRBJ2-5, with D perhaps TRBD2 (7 bases). The germline V and J ends were trimmed by 8 bases and 2 bases, with 15 bases remaining between them. Germline V gives CDR1 MNHNS, CDR2 SASEGT. This CDR3 has 14 amino acids. CDR3 in DNA: TGTGCCAGCCGCGTGAGGGGGGGGCAAGAGACCCAGTACTTC. This codes for CASRVRGGQETQYF.

The chain is built from TRBV14 and TRBJ1-1, with D possibly TRBD1 on 6 matching bases. Trimming took 0 bases from V and 3 from J, leaving 17 bases between them. The V gene's germline CDR1 is SGHDN and CDR2 FVKESK. The CDR3 consists of 17 residues. Here the CDR3 reads CASSQDLYGGPDTEAFF. The CDR3, as DNA: TGTGCCAGCAGCCAAGATCTGTATGGGGGGCCCGACACTGAAGCTTTCTTT.

The chain links TRBV19 to TRBJ1-1; D might be TRBD1 (5 bases). Trimming removed 5 bases from V and 11 bases from J, with 15 bases in between. This CDR3 contains 12 residues. In germline, CDR1 is LNHDA, CDR2 SQIVND (reference sequence). The CDR3: CASSSRGRDAFF. Here the CDR3 DNA reads TGTGCCAGTAGTTCCCGGGGTAGGGACGCTTTCTTT.

The V and J genes are TRBV30 and TRBJ2-7, with D maybe TRBD2 (6 bases). The CDR3 is 13 residues long. The V gene lost 8 bases and the J gene lost 1 base, with 15 bases spanning the gap. Germline-derived CDR1 and CDR2 are GTSNPN and SVGIG (reference sequence). Here the CDR3 reads CAGGARESYEQYF. CDR3 nucleotide sequence: TGTGCCGGAGGGGCCAGGGAGTCCTACGAGCAGTACTTC.

The rearrangement uses TRBV2 and TRBJ2-7; no reliable D call. The CDR3 runs to 13 residues. V lost 0 bases and J 4 bases, leaving 7 bases between the germline ends. Germline V gene lookup returns CDR1 SNHLY and CDR2 FYNNEI. The CDR3 DNA sequence: TGTGCCAGCAGTGAAGCCCCCGGGTACGAGCAGTACTTC. Translation gives CASSEAPGYEQYF.

The CDR3 nucleotides are TGCGCCAGCAGCTCAAAACGGGACAGGGGGCGGTGGGAGCAGTACTTC. Amino acids: CASSSKRDRGRWEQYF. The chain combines TRBV5-1 with TRBJ2-7; 12 bases fit TRBD1. V lost 3 bases to trimming and J lost 7 bases; unmatched junction nucleotides: 11. The CDR3 sequence is 16 residues long. CDR1 and CDR2 (germline): SGHRS, YFSETQ.

This chain uses TRBV4-3 with TRBJ1-2; D is uncertain. The CDR3 extends over 15 amino acids. Germline loops: CDR1 LGHNA, CDR2 YSLEER. V lost 0 bases to trimming and J lost 6 bases, with 14 bases between them. The CDR3 DNA sequence: TGCGCCAGCAGCCAAGAGACTGTTTCTTCGAATGGCTACACCTTC. It translates to CASSQETVSSNGYTF.

The chain is built from TRBV12-5 and TRBJ1-2; D unclear. Germline V gives CDR1 LGHNT, CDR2 FRNRAP. This CDR3 is built from 14 residues. Trimming pared 6 bases from V and 4 bases from J, leaving 15 bases between. CDR3 region: CASGPGEHLYGYTF. DNA for the CDR3: TGTGCTAGTGGCCCCGGGGAACACCTCTATGGCTACACCTTC.

The chain combines TRBV6-6 with TRBJ2-5, with D perhaps matching TRBD2 (5 bases). Between the trimmed V and J ends, which lost 0 bases and 0 bases, there was a span of 11 bases. CDR1 and CDR2 from the germline V gene are MNHNY and SVGAGI (reference sequence). The CDR3 extends over 16 amino acids. The CDR3 sequence is CASSYSLSGYQETQYF. The CDR3 nucleotides are TGTGCCAGCAGTTACTCCCTATCGGGGTACCAAGAGACCCAGTACTTC.

The chain has TRBV2 and TRBJ1-3; D is unclear. The CDR3 contains 13 residues. Germline V gene lookup returns CDR1 SNHLY and CDR2 FYNNEI. V lost 2 bases and J 8 bases, leaving 10 bases between the germline ends. The CDR3 DNA reads TGTGCCAGCAGTGAAAGCTACGGAGACACCATATATTTT. This encodes CASSESYGDTIYF.

CDR3 sequence: CAISSYEGEQFF. DNA for the CDR3: TGTGCCATCAGTTCATATGAGGGCGAGCAGTTCTTC. The chain combines TRBV10-3 with TRBJ2-1, with a possible D match to TRBD2 (5 bases). Deletions cut 5 bases from V and 10 bases from J, with 12 bases between. This CDR3 has 12 amino acids. Germline V gene data show CDR1 as ENHRY and CDR2 as SYGVKD.

The V gene is TRBV19, the J gene TRBJ1-1; D call uncertain. CDR1 and CDR2 (germline): LNHDA, SQIVND (reference sequence). The V gene lost 7 bases and the J gene lost 3 bases, with 12 bases spanning the gap. CDR3 size: 13 residues. The CDR3 DNA reads TGTGCCAGTACCCAATCCGGGGACACTGAAGCTTTCTTT. This sequence encodes CASTQSGDTEAFF.

V and J are TRBV18 and TRBJ1-1; a weak D match, TRBD1 (6 bases). This CDR3 contains 15 residues. Trimming took off 1 base at V and 11 bases at J, with 20 bases between the two ends. The germline V gene encodes CDR1 KGHSH and CDR2 LQKENI. Here the CDR3 DNA reads TGTGCCAGCTCACCACAGCGGGGGACGGGACATGGGGCTTTCTTT. Amino acid sequence: CASSPQRGTGHGAFF.

This chain connects TRBV5-5 to TRBJ1-2; D perhaps matches TRBD1 (6 bases). V was clipped by 5 bases and J by 4 bases, with 9 bases between them. This CDR3 comprises 12 residues. Germline CDR1 and CDR2: SGHKS and YYEKEE (reference sequence). CDR3: CASRAGVYGYTF. The CDR3 DNA sequence: TGTGCCAGCAGGGCAGGGGTCTATGGCTACACCTTC.

J is TRBJ2-7 and V is TRBV11-2; the match to TRBD2 covers 8 bases. Germline CDR1 is SGHAT and CDR2 is FQNNGV. The CDR3 length is 16 residues. V lost 5 bases to trimming and J lost 1 base; unmatched junction nucleotides: 10. The DNA for the CDR3 is TGTGCCAGCAGCCTCCAAAGCGGGGGCCATTCCTACGAGCAGTACTTC. Translating it yields CASSLQSGGHSYEQYF.

There are a few counts of this clone. The chain combines TRBV5-4 with TRBJ1-4; D unresolved. The germline gives CDR1 SGHNT, CDR2 YYREEE (reference sequence). Trimming removed 3 bases at V and 7 bases at J, with 7 bases between. The length of the CDR3 is 12 residues. The CDR3 region is CASSWGGEKLFF. Written as DNA, the CDR3 is TGTGCCAGCAGCTGGGGTGGTGAAAAACTGTTTTTT.

The chain couples TRBV30 to TRBJ2-1; 8 bases are shared with TRBD2. The CDR3 covers 15 residues. Unmatched junction bases numbered 6, after V lost 0 bases and J lost 5 bases. Germline V gene data show CDR1 as GTSNPN and CDR2 as SVGIG (reference sequence). The DNA of the CDR3 is TGTGCCTGGAGTGTAGGGACTAGGGAGAACAATGAGCAGTTCTTC. This codes for CAWSVGTRENNEQFF.

This rearrangement joins TRBV13 to TRBJ2-7; TRBD1 is a possible D gene (6 bases). The germline V gene encodes CDR1 PRHDT and CDR2 FYEKMQ (reference sequence). Trimming stripped 0 bases from V and 0 bases from J, with 15 bases between. The CDR3 is made up of 17 amino acids. CDR3 amino acids: CASSLGAGVYSSYEQYF. The CDR3 DNA reads as TGTGCCAGCAGCTTAGGCGCAGGGGTGTATAGCTCCTACGAGCAGTACTTC.

The chain carries TRBV30 and TRBJ2-7; 7 nucleotides align to TRBD1. Germline-derived CDR1 and CDR2 are GTSNPN and SVGIG (reference sequence). The CDR3 spans 12 residues. With V trimmed by 5 bases and J by 0 bases, 1 base remained unmatched. Here the CDR3 reads CAWGTVSYEQYF. The CDR3 DNA sequence: TGTGCCTGGGGGACAGTCTCCTACGAGCAGTACTTC. The whole variable domain, remainder taken from reference TRBV30 and TRBJ2-7, is SQTIHQWPATLVQPVGSPLSLECTVEGTSNPNLYWYRQAAGRGLQLLFYSVGIGQISSEVPQNLSASRPQDRQFILSSKKLLLSDSGFYLCAWGTVSYEQYFGPGTRLTVT.

The J gene is TRBJ2-1, the V gene TRBV7-9; D may match TRBD1 or TRBD2 (5 bases each). The germline CDR1 and CDR2 sequences are SEHNR and FQNEAQ (reference sequence). V lost 5 bases to trimming and J lost 6 bases, with 14 bases between them. This CDR3 is 14 amino acids long. CDR3 bases: TGTGCCAGCAGCCCGGTCCTAGGGACCAATGAGCAGTTCTTC. Protein: CASSPVLGTNEQFF. Full variable domain (missing parts from reference TRBV7-9 and TRBJ2-1): DTGVSQNPRHKITKRGQNVTFRCDPISEHNRLYWYRQTLGQGPEFLTYFQNEAQLEKSRLLSDRFSAERPKGSFSTLEIQRTEQGDSAMYLCASSPVLGTNEQFFGPGTRLTVL.

The rearrangement joins TRBV23-1 to TRBJ2-7; 7 bases fit TRBD1. TRBV23-1 is given ORF status, its function remaining uncertain. This CDR3 region has 16 residues. J was trimmed by 0 bases and V by 0 bases; bases with no gene match: 5. The CDR3 here is CASSQSSEGASYEQYF. The CDR3 DNA reads as TGCGCCAGCAGTCAATCGAGCGAGGGGGCCTCCTACGAGCAGTACTTC.

This chain links TRBV7-8 with TRBJ2-7; D is undetermined. The CDR3 totals 16 residues. The V gene's germline CDR1 is SGHVS and CDR2 FQNEAQ. V lost 3 bases and J lost 2, with 17 bases in between. The DNA of the CDR3 is TGTGCCAGCAGCTTCATCCTGCGACTGGACCCCTACGAGCAGTACTTC. It encodes CASSFILRLDPYEQYF.

This clone was seen a handful of times. This chain connects TRBV7-2 to TRBJ2-7; TRBD1 aligns across 7 bases. CDR3 size: 14 residues. Germline assignment: CDR1 SGHTA and CDR2 FQGNSA. V lost 5 bases and J lost 3; bases outside the gene matches: 7. The CDR3 region has the DNA TGTGCCAGCAGCACGAGGACAGGATACTACGAGCAGTACTTC. It encodes CASSTRTGYYEQYF.

The CDR3 here is CAISETRETQYF. DNA of the CDR3: TGTGCCATCAGTGAGACACGGGAGACCCAGTACTTC. V and J are TRBV10-3 and TRBJ2-5; no firm D call. Per germline, CDR1 ENHRY and CDR2 SYGVKD. Trimming took 2 bases from V and 5 from J, leaving 6 bases between them. The CDR3 loop spans 12 amino acids.

The chain combines TRBV30 with TRBJ1-2; tentatively, D is TRBD1 (6 bases). V lost 3 bases and J lost 8, with 16 bases in between. This CDR3 contains 13 residues. From germline, CDR1 is GTSNPN and CDR2 SVGIG (reference sequence). The CDR3 DNA is TGTGCCTGGAGCAGACAGGAGGGGAAGGGCTACACCTTC. This translates into CAWSRQEGKGYTF.